This T cell receptor beta chain derives from a study of cytomegalovirus exposure and HLA in healthy donors. Study-wide results and caveats: Judged likely to be a sequencing artifact was a cluster of highly shared sequence variants.

PCR employed 60 Vbeta and 13 Jbeta primers. This table comes from immunoSEQ multiplex PCR, and its TCRdb copy is limited to in-frame clones, with some not included. This table has 100,000 or so clones, around 80% appearing once. About this clone: Its antigen is not identified. Additional DNA sequences in this sample encode the identical CDR3.

With V trimmed by 6 bases and J by 1 base, 16 bases remained unmatched. The germline CDR1 and CDR2 sequences are MGHRA and YSYEKL. The CDR3 length is 18 residues. V is TRBV4-1 and J is TRBJ2-5; 8 bases match TRBD1. The source of this sequence is a man younger than 45 in good health and CMV-seropositive. The sequencing input was PBMCs. CDR3 nucleotide sequence: TGCGCCAGCAGTCTCAACCCAGCAGGGGGCCTTTTCCAAGAGACCCAGTACTTC. Protein: CASSLNPAGGLFQETQYF.